A single sample is the source of the 15 T cell receptor beta chains below, sequenced in a study of post-analysis software for immune sequencing data. Study outcomes and limitations: The five TRBV segments detected at higher frequency in patients than in controls included TRBV5-6, TRBV5-1 and TRBV20-1.

No antigens are known for them. Unique molecular identifiers were present in the TCR beta cDNA libraries. TCRdb processed the PCR reads anew with MiXCR; each CDR3 protein has one entry. The sample contains 800,000 to 950,000 distinct CDR3 sequences, approximately 57% of which appear only once. Sequencing used blood. These TCRs come from a girl aged 10-17 years with multiple sclerosis.

The CDR3 DNA reads as TGCAGTGCCGGGACAGGGGGAAGTGGCTACACCTTC. Amino acid sequence: CSAGTGGSGYTF. The genes are TRBV20-1 and TRBJ1-2; 11 nucleotides align to TRBD1. With V trimmed by 6 bases and J by 7 bases, 4 bases remained unmatched. CDR1 DFQATT and CDR2 SNEGSKA come from the germline V gene (reference sequence). This CDR3 is built from 12 residues.

The chain combines TRBV12-3 or TRBV12-4 with TRBJ2-1; the match to TRBD2 covers 11 bases. The V segment lost 6 bases and the J segment 5 bases; nucleotides outside the gene matches: 6. The CDR3 runs 15 residues. The CDR3 region is CASRLLAGGNNEQFF. The CDR3 region has the DNA TGTGCCAGCAGACTGCTAGCGGGAGGAAACAATGAGCAGTTCTTC.

The J gene is TRBJ2-5, the V gene TRBV12-3 or TRBV12-4, with a weak D call TRBD1 (5 bases). This CDR3 is built from 15 residues. Trimming took off 5 bases at V and 1 base at J, with 14 bases between the two ends. CDR3 loop: CASSRRAPIQETQYF. In nucleotides, the CDR3 is TGTGCCAGCAGTCGCAGGGCCCCGATCCAAGAGACCCAGTACTTC.

This clonotype was recorded a few times. The rearrangement links TRBV10-3 to TRBJ2-7; D is undetermined. Deletions cut 0 bases from V and 2 bases from J, with 11 bases between. CDR3 length equals 15 residues. Germline assignment: CDR1 ENHRY and CDR2 SYGVKD. CDR3 loop: CAISESVGLTYEQYF. The DNA for the CDR3 is TGTGCCATCAGTGAGTCCGTGGGCTTGACCTACGAGCAGTACTTC.

The chain joins TRBV5-6 to TRBJ2-1; possible D gene TRBD1, 8 bases. The germline V gene has CDR1 SGHDT and CDR2 YYEEEE. The CDR3 runs to 13 residues. V was pared by 6 bases and J by 9 bases, with 16 bases between. This CDR3 reads CASILTGGGEQFF. CDR3 nucleotide sequence: TGTGCCAGCATCCTCACAGGGGGGGGTGAGCAGTTCTTC. Combining the CDR3 with reference TRBV5-6 and TRBJ2-1 gives the whole variable domain DAGVTQSPTHLIKTRGQQVTLRCSPKSGHDTVSWYQQALGQGPQFIFQYYEEEERQRGNFPDRFSGHQFPNYSSELNVNALLLGDSALYLCASILTGGGEQFFGPGTRLTVL.

This chain uses TRBV7-2 with TRBJ2-7; no definite D call. With the DNA end fitting TRBJ2-5 better, the J assignment may be wrong. The germline gives CDR1 SGHTA, CDR2 FQGNSA. The CDR3 totals 17 residues. The CDR3 DNA reads TGTGCCAGCAGCTTAGTTCTCAGTTACACTCGTCCGGAGACCCAGTACTTC. Its protein is CASSLVLSYTRPETQYF.

The V call is TRBV7-3, the J call TRBJ2-5, with 12 bases lining up with TRBD2. The CDR3 has 17 residues. Germline V CDR1 and CDR2: SGHTA, FQGTGA. The junction had 13 bases not matched to a gene; V was cut back by 4 bases and J by 7 bases. Here the CDR3 DNA reads TGTGCCAGCAGCTGGAGCTGGACTAGCGGGGAGTGGGGGACCCAGTACTTC. It translates to CASSWSWTSGEWGTQYF.

CDR3: CASSEAGQASGGANVLTF. The CDR3 DNA follows: TGTGCCAGCAGTGAAGCGGGCCAAGCTTCGGGTGGGGCCAACGTCCTGACTTTC. The V and J genes are TRBV2 and TRBJ2-6; D gene uncertain. This CDR3 spans 18 amino acids. The V gene's germline CDR1 is SNHLY and CDR2 FYNNEI. V dropped 0 bases and J dropped 3 bases, with 15 bases sitting between them.

The rearrangement uses TRBV12-3 or TRBV12-4 and TRBJ2-1; 9 bases map to TRBD2. The CDR3 spans 16 residues. Germline trimming cut 0 bases from V and 6 bases from J; bases unmatched to any gene: 6. The CDR3 reads CASSLAWGGGANEQFF. For the CDR3, the DNA is TGTGCCAGCAGTTTAGCCTGGGGCGGGGGGGCCAATGAGCAGTTCTTC.

The rearrangement joins TRBV9 to TRBJ2-1; possible D gene TRBD2, 5 bases. This CDR3 has 17 residues. V was pared by 0 bases and J by 2 bases, with 15 bases between. Germline lookup yields CDR1 SGDLS and CDR2 YYNGEE. This CDR3 is CASSVVPPLTTYNEQFF. The CDR3 region has the DNA TGTGCCAGCAGCGTAGTTCCCCCTTTGACTACCTACAATGAGCAGTTCTTC.

The CDR3 here is CASSVWAGGNTGELFF. CDR3 bases: TGTGCCAGCAGTGTATGGGCGGGGGGAAACACCGGGGAGCTGTTTTTT. The rearrangement joins TRBV2 to TRBJ2-2; 8 bases are a match to TRBD2. CDR1 SNHLY and CDR2 FYNNEI come from the germline V gene. V trimming: 4 bases; J trimming: 2 bases; junction bases outside the gene matches: 6. The CDR3 totals 16 residues.

The chain couples TRBV7-9 to TRBJ2-3; D may match TRBD1 or TRBD2 (5 bases each). CDR3 length equals 15 residues. Germline V lookup: CDR1 SEHNR, CDR2 FQNEAQ (reference sequence). Trimming removed 4 bases from V and 4 bases from J, with 15 bases in between. The CDR3 bases are TGTGCCAGCAGCTGGGGACCTTCACCCCCAGATACGCAGTATTTT. It yields the protein CASSWGPSPPDTQYF.

The CDR3 DNA is TGCGCCAGCAGCCAAGGGTATGGCTCTAGCACAGATACGCAGTATTTT. As protein: CASSQGYGSSTDTQYF. The rearrangement links TRBV4-1 to TRBJ2-3, with no clear D. This CDR3 is 16 amino acids long. V gave up 1 base and J gave up 0 bases, with 11 bases separating them. Looked up from germline, CDR1 is MGHRA and CDR2 is YSYEKL.

J is TRBJ2-7 and V is TRBV3-1, with D possibly matching TRBD2 (5 bases). The CDR3 loop spans 15 amino acids. The germline gives CDR1 LGHDT, CDR2 YNNKEL (reference sequence). V was shortened by 1 base and J by 3 bases, with 13 bases between the two germline ends. In DNA form, the CDR3 reads TGTGCCAGCAGCCAAGCCCCGGGGTTTTTCTACGAGCAGTACTTC. Translated: CASSQAPGFFYEQYF.

The chain couples TRBV20-1 to TRBJ2-7, with TRBD2 as a possible D gene (5 bases). The length of the CDR3 is 13 residues. The V end lost 3 bases, the J end lost 0 bases, and 9 bases lay between the germline ends. Germline V lookup: CDR1 DFQATT, CDR2 SNEGSKA (reference sequence). The CDR3 nucleotides are TGCAGTGCTAGGGGCGAGGGCTCCTACGAGCAGTACTTC. Its translation is CSARGEGSYEQYF.